Below, 5 T cell receptor beta chains from the same sample are listed, as sequenced in a study of blood T cell repertoires in COVID-19. The data were produced by immunoSEQ multiplex PCR, yet TCRdb's version contains in-frame clones alone and is incomplete. Of approximately 470,000 clones in the sample, approximately 83% were seen once. The sequencing input was peripheral blood. The receptor source for this set is a human donor in a cohort sampled during active COVID-19.

The chain employs TRBV19 and TRBJ1-5; 12 positions match TRBD1. The V segment lost 6 bases and the J segment 7 bases; nucleotides outside the gene matches: 7. There are 15 residues in the CDR3. In germline, CDR1 is LNHDA, CDR2 SQIVND (reference sequence). CDR3 DNA sequence: TGTGCCAGTAGCACCGGGACAGGGGGCGGCCAGCCCCAGCATTTT. Translating gives CASSTGTGGGQPQHF.

This clone was picked up a small number of times. The chain carries TRBV6-5 and TRBJ2-1; TRBD2 aligns across 8 bases. The germline V gene encodes CDR1 MNHEY and CDR2 SVGAGI. Losses at the gene ends were 2 bases for V and 10 bases for J; bases not matched to a gene: 10. The CDR3 loop spans 15 amino acids. CDR3 nucleotide sequence: TGTGCCAGCAGTTACCTCCGGAGCGGGAGAGGCGAGCAGTTCTTC. It yields the protein CASSYLRSGRGEQFF.

DNA of the CDR3: TGTGCCAGCAGCTTGAGACGGACAGGGGAAGCTTTCTTT. Translated: CASSLRRTGEAFF. The V and J genes are TRBV5-8 and TRBJ1-1, with TRBD1 matching over 8 bases. The CDR3 loop spans 13 amino acids. The trim removed 1 base at V and 8 bases at J, leaving 4 bases unmatched. Germline-derived CDR1 and CDR2 are SGHTS and YDEGEE.

The rearrangement joins TRBV5-4 to TRBJ2-7; TRBD1 might be the D (6 bases). Germline CDR1 and CDR2: SGHNT and YYREEE (reference sequence). Deletions cut 1 base from V and 5 bases from J, with 10 bases between. The CDR3 has 13 residues. CDR3 protein: CASSLTGSHEQYF. The CDR3 region has the DNA TGTGCCAGCAGCTTGACAGGGTCCCACGAGCAGTACTTC.

The chain joins TRBV11-2 to TRBJ2-7; 15 bases match TRBD2. Germline lookup yields CDR1 SGHAT and CDR2 FQNNGV. Trimming at V came to 5 bases and at J to 5 bases, leaving 10 bases not matched to a gene. The CDR3 has 17 residues. The CDR3 protein is CASSPQGLAGGTDEQYF. DNA for the CDR3: TGTGCCAGCAGCCCTCAGGGACTAGCGGGAGGAACGGACGAGCAGTACTTC.